Below are 22 T cell receptor beta chains sequenced from a single sample in a study of identical twins. TCRdb independently ran MiXCR on the 5' RACE reads; one entry per CDR3 protein. This sample carries 700,000 or so distinct CDR3 sequences, 8.6% of them seen once, and the ten largest clones take 0.98%. These sequences were also reported in another study, on yellow fever vaccine responses in identical twins.

Specimen: PBMCs. The source is a woman aged 18-30 years in good health.

The rearrangement joins TRBV3-1 to TRBJ2-3; the D gene is possibly TRBD2 (6 bases). V lost 4 bases, J lost 3 bases, and 14 bases lay in between. CDR1 LGHDT and CDR2 YNNKEL come from the germline V gene (reference sequence). The CDR3 consists of 15 residues. In nucleotides, the CDR3 is TGTGCCAGCAGCCTCACGCGGGGCTCGACAGATACGCAGTATTTT. Amino acids: CASSLTRGSTDTQYF.

This chain joins TRBV5-6 and TRBJ2-3, with 9 bases fitting TRBD2. V dropped 4 bases and J dropped 4; count of bases not matched to a gene: 10. Germline lookup yields CDR1 SGHDT and CDR2 YYEEEE. The CDR3 covers 16 residues. The CDR3 sequence is CASSDNSGRVADTQYF. The CDR3 coding sequence is TGTGCCAGCAGCGATAATAGCGGGAGAGTTGCAGATACGCAGTATTTT.

This clonotype was recorded at least ten times. V gene TRBV29-1 combines with J gene TRBJ2-3, with D unclear. Per the germline V gene, CDR1 is SQVTM and CDR2 is ANQGSEA. With 7 bases removed from V and 2 bases from J, the gap between germline ends came to 7 bases. The CDR3 sequence is 11 residues long. DNA of the CDR3: TGCAGCGGGGATGTCACAGATACGCAGTATTTT. Translating gives CSGDVTDTQYF.

This clonotype appeared many times. The CDR3 spells CATGTGVNEQFF. The CDR3 DNA is TGCGCCACCGGGACAGGGGTGAATGAGCAGTTCTTC. The gene calls are TRBV5-1 and TRBJ2-1; 10 nucleotides line up with TRBD1. The CDR3 runs to 12 residues. Trimming at V came to 9 bases and at J to 7 bases, leaving 4 bases not matched to a gene. Germline V lookup: CDR1 SGHRS, CDR2 YFSETQ.

This clonotype occurred a few times. The chain carries TRBV4-3 and TRBJ1-1, with D possibly being TRBD1 (6 bases). CDR1 and CDR2 from the germline V gene are LGHNA and YSLEER. This CDR3 is built from 16 residues. Trimming took 0 bases from V and 3 from J, leaving 14 bases between them. As DNA, the CDR3 is TGCGCCAGCAGCCAAGATTTTGGGGGCTGGGACACTGAAGCTTTCTTT. It encodes CASSQDFGGWDTEAFF.

The CDR3, as DNA: TGTGCCAGCAACGACAGGGACTCCACTGAAGCTTTCTTT. Its translation: CASNDRDSTEAFF. The chain couples TRBV6-6 to TRBJ1-1; 7 bases align to TRBD1. The CDR3 runs 13 residues. From germline, CDR1 is MNHNY and CDR2 SVGAGI (reference sequence). Losses at the gene ends were 7 bases for V and 4 bases for J; bases not matched to a gene: 6.

This clonotype was detected a few times. This chain joins TRBV5-1 and TRBJ2-1, with a tentative D call TRBD2 (5 bases). CDR1 and CDR2 from the germline V gene are SGHRS and YFSETQ. CDR3 size: 14 residues. V was pared by 4 bases and J by 0 bases, with 8 bases between. CDR3 amino acids: CASSRDRSYNEQFF. DNA for the CDR3: TGCGCCAGCAGCCGGGATCGCTCCTACAATGAGCAGTTCTTC.

This clonotype came up a few times. The V call is TRBV7-2, the J call TRBJ2-7, with D unresolved. The germline V gene encodes CDR1 SGHTA and CDR2 FQGNSA. This CDR3 comprises 11 residues. Trimming left V 2 bases short and J 6 bases short, with 5 bases between. The CDR3 DNA reads as TGTGCCAGCAGCTTATGGGCCGAGCAGTACTTC. It codes for CASSLWAEQYF. Combining the CDR3 with reference TRBV7-2 and TRBJ2-7 gives the whole variable domain GAGVSQSPSNKVTEKGKDVELRCDPISGHTALYWYRQSLGQGLEFLIYFQGNSAPDKSGLPSDRFSAERTGGSVSTLTIQRTQQEDSAVYLCASSLWAEQYFGPGTRLTVT.

This clonotype appeared many times. DNA for the CDR3: TGTGCCGTCAAGAATAGTAGCACAGGGGGCGAGCAGTACTTC. Translated: CAVKNSSTGGEQYF. V gene TRBV21-1 combines with J gene TRBJ2-7; the listed D gene, TRBD1, was not tested against the DNA. TRBV21-1 is a recognized pseudogene. The CDR3 sequence is 14 residues long.

This clonotype was recorded a few times. This chain uses TRBV5-1 with TRBJ2-1, with 8 nucleotides matching TRBD2. Losses at the gene ends were 4 bases for V and 1 base for J; bases not matched to a gene: 7. In germline, CDR1 is SGHRS, CDR2 YFSETQ. The CDR3 covers 16 residues. The CDR3 spells CASSISGRRSYNEQFF. The CDR3 nucleotides read TGCGCCAGCAGCATCAGCGGGAGAAGATCCTACAATGAGCAGTTCTTC.

This sequence joins TRBV28 and TRBJ2-1; 16 nucleotides line up with TRBD2. Losses at the gene ends were 5 bases for V and 10 bases for J; bases not matched to a gene: 5. Germline values: CDR1 MDHEN, CDR2 SYDVKM. This CDR3 contains 15 residues. The CDR3 coding sequence is TGTGCCAGCAGTATCCCGGGACTAGCGGGAGGGGAGCAGTTCTTC. Translating gives CASSIPGLAGGEQFF.

This clonotype was detected many times. The V and J genes are TRBV7-2 and TRBJ1-5, with D possibly TRBD1 on 6 matching bases. The CDR3 runs 14 residues. V lost 0 bases and J 4 bases, leaving 7 bases between the germline ends. The V gene's germline CDR1 is SGHTA and CDR2 FQGNSA. CDR3 loop: CASSLADRNQPQHF. The CDR3 nucleotides are TGTGCCAGCAGCTTAGCGGACAGAAATCAGCCCCAGCATTTT.

This clonotype was seen more than once but under ten times. The rearrangement uses TRBV5-5 and TRBJ2-2, with D maybe TRBD1 (6 bases). CDR3 length: 15 residues. The germline V gene encodes CDR1 SGHKS and CDR2 YYEKEE (reference sequence). V was trimmed by 4 bases and J by 4 bases, leaving 14 bases between them. This CDR3 reads CASSPPGTFTGELFF. In nucleotides, the CDR3 is TGTGCCAGCAGCCCGCCCGGGACATTCACCGGGGAGCTGTTTTTT.

Only a few counts were recorded for this clonotype. The chain couples TRBV7-9 to TRBJ2-7; the match to TRBD2 covers 9 bases. This CDR3 region has 14 residues. Germline CDR1 and CDR2: SEHNR and FQNEAQ (reference sequence). V shed 6 bases, J shed 6 bases, and the junction held 9 bases outside the gene matches. The CDR3 DNA is TGTGCCAGCAGAGGTAGCGGGGGTTCTTCCGAGCAGTACTTC. It is translated as CASRGSGGSSEQYF. Full variable domain (missing parts from reference TRBV7-9 and TRBJ2-7): DTGVSQNPRHKITKRGQNVTFRCDPISEHNRLYWYRQTLGQGPEFLTYFQNEAQLEKSRLLSDRFSAERPKGSFSTLEIQRTEQGDSAMYLCASRGSGGSSEQYFGPGTRLTVT.

At least ten counts were recorded for this clonotype. J is TRBJ2-5 and V is TRBV12-3 or TRBV12-4; 7 nucleotides align to TRBD1. The CDR3 extends over 14 amino acids. J was trimmed by 4 bases and V by 8 bases; bases with no gene match: 10. The CDR3 DNA reads as TGTGCCAGCGGTGTGACAGGGCTTGGAGAGACCCAGTACTTC. Its protein is CASGVTGLGETQYF.

V and J are TRBV5-1 and TRBJ2-1; D unresolved. CDR1 and CDR2 from the germline V gene are SGHRS and YFSETQ. The CDR3 length is 12 residues. Trimming removed 4 bases at V and 7 bases at J, with 9 bases between. CDR3 coding DNA: TGCGCCAGCAGCCCAGACTTTAATGAGCAGTTCTTC. This sequence encodes CASSPDFNEQFF.

This sequence joins TRBV11-2 and TRBJ2-3; D tentatively fits TRBD1 or TRBD2 (6 bases each). Germline V gives CDR1 SGHAT, CDR2 FQNNGV. The CDR3 sequence is 15 residues long. V was pared by 5 bases and J by 2 bases, with 14 bases between. CDR3 amino acids: CASSPEGGPTDTQYF. The DNA of the CDR3 is TGTGCCAGCAGCCCAGAGGGGGGTCCCACAGATACGCAGTATTTT.

V is TRBV4-2 and J is TRBJ2-1, with 7 nucleotides matching TRBD2. The germline gives CDR1 LGHNA, CDR2 YNFKEQ. CDR3 size: 16 residues. The junction had 8 bases not matched to a gene; V was cut back by 2 bases and J by 4 bases. The CDR3 DNA reads as TGTGCCAGCAGCCAACCTGGGGGGGAGCAGTACAATGAGCAGTTCTTC. The encoded protein is CASSQPGGEQYNEQFF.

This clonotype was found many times. J is TRBJ2-2 and V is TRBV9; D remains ambiguous. This CDR3 has 14 residues. The germline V and J ends were trimmed by 0 bases and 4 bases, with 7 bases remaining between them. Germline-derived CDR1 and CDR2 are SGDLS and YYNGEE. CDR3 in amino acids: CASSVGFSTGELFF. The CDR3 DNA reads TGTGCCAGCAGCGTAGGGTTCAGCACCGGGGAGCTGTTTTTT.

The genes are TRBV27 and TRBJ2-7, with D unresolved. The germline V gene has CDR1 MNHEY and CDR2 SMNVEV (reference sequence). Trimming cost V 6 bases and J 6 bases, with 12 bases left between them. The CDR3 length is 12 residues. The CDR3 reads CASSSRMGEQYF. The DNA for the CDR3 is TGTGCCAGCAGCTCCCGTATGGGCGAGCAGTACTTC.

This clonotype occurred a few times. The V call is TRBV20-1, the J call TRBJ2-1; the D is unclear. Germline CDR1 reads DFQATT; CDR2 reads SNEGSKA (reference sequence). V lost 1 base and J lost 0, with 10 bases in between. CDR3 length equals 15 residues. The CDR3, as DNA: TGCAGTGCTAGAGGAAGACTTAGCTCCTACAATGAGCAGTTCTTC. This codes for CSARGRLSSYNEQFF.

V and J are TRBV27 and TRBJ2-7, with a tentative D call TRBD1 (6 bases). The CDR3 sequence is 14 residues long. Germline V CDR1 and CDR2: MNHEY, SMNVEV (reference sequence). The V gene lost 3 bases and the J gene lost 2 bases, with 11 bases spanning the gap. This CDR3 is CASSFSRQAYEQYF. As DNA, the CDR3 is TGTGCCAGCAGTTTCTCCCGACAGGCCTACGAGCAGTACTTC.